These 30 T cell receptor beta chains came from one sample sequenced in a study of cytomegalovirus exposure and HLA in healthy donors. Primers for the PCR totalled 60 Vbeta and 13 Jbeta. Profiling relied on immunoSEQ multiplex PCR, and the TCRdb table lists in-frame clones only, not all of them. Found here are around 280,000 clones, about 87% of them singletons; the top ten hold around 2.1%. The sequenced sample consisted of PBMCs. The receptors come from a woman in her late teens or twenties in good health and CMV-seronegative.

This sequence joins TRBV6-6 and TRBJ2-6, with D hard to call. CDR1 and CDR2 from the germline V gene are MNHNY and SVGAGI (reference sequence). V gave up 2 bases and J gave up 3 bases, with 8 bases separating them. The CDR3 runs to 15 residues. The DNA of the CDR3 is TGTGCCAGCAGTTACCCCTCCGGTGGGGCCAACGTCCTGACTTTC. This translates into CASSYPSGGANVLTF.

This chain links TRBV6-1 with TRBJ1-1, with D perhaps matching TRBD1 (5 bases). Trimming stripped 0 bases from V and 4 bases from J, with 15 bases between. CDR3 length: 16 residues. Germline CDR1 reads MNHNS; CDR2 reads SASEGT. The CDR3 sequence: CASSEAKGVYGTEAFF. The CDR3 DNA follows: TGTGCCAGCAGTGAAGCGAAAGGGGTATATGGCACTGAAGCTTTCTTT.

V usage is TRBV19 and J usage is TRBJ2-1; a possible D gene is TRBD2 (6 bases). The CDR3 totals 15 residues. CDR1 and CDR2 (germline): LNHDA, SQIVND (reference sequence). V was trimmed by 1 base and J by 6 bases, leaving 13 bases between them. The CDR3 protein is CASSIAGDAGNEQFF. CDR3 DNA: TGTGCCAGTAGTATAGCGGGGGACGCGGGCAATGAGCAGTTCTTC.

The chain uses TRBV15 and TRBJ1-1; D is possibly TRBD1 (6 bases). Germline V lookup: CDR1 LNHNV, CDR2 YYDKDF (reference sequence). The ends were cut back, 1 base at V and 9 bases at J, with 12 bases in the middle. The CDR3 runs to 13 residues. Here the CDR3 DNA reads TGTGCCACCAGCAGAGCCCAGGGGCACCAAGCTTTCTTT. Its translation is CATSRAQGHQAFF.

This clone was observed once. The junction does not match germline at one end; this may be a read error. The rearrangement uses TRBV7-9 and TRBJ1-4, with TRBD1 identical over 10 bases. This CDR3 contains 16 residues. Germline assignment: CDR1 SEHNR and CDR2 FQNEAQ (reference sequence). In nucleotides, the CDR3 is TGTTCCAGCACCCGGGACAGGGGAAAGAGTAATGAAAAACTGTTTTTT. This gives the protein CSSTRDRGKSNEKLFF. The whole variable domain, filled in from reference TRBV7-9 and TRBJ1-4, reads DTGVSQNPRHKITKRGQNVTFRCDPISEHNRLYWYRQTLGQGPEFLTYFQNEAQLEKSRLLSDRFSAERPKGSFSTLEIQRTEQGDSAMYLCSSTRDRGKSNEKLFFGSGTQLSVL.

The rearrangement joins TRBV5-1 to TRBJ2-7, with TRBD1 matching 7 bases. The V and J ends lost 4 bases and 3 bases, in that order; junction bases with no gene match: 7. The CDR3 covers 14 residues. The germline CDR1 and CDR2 sequences are SGHRS and YFSETQ. The CDR3 coding sequence is TGCGCCAGCAGCATAACCGGGACAGACTACGAGCAGTACTTC. Translating gives CASSITGTDYEQYF.

CDR3 amino acids: CASSLKGALHGYTF. CDR3 DNA: TGTGCCAGCAGCTTAAAGGGGGCACTTCATGGCTACACCTTC. The chain links TRBV13 to TRBJ1-2; 7 bases agree with TRBD1. V lost 2 bases, J lost 6 bases, and 6 bases stayed unmatched. Germline V lookup: CDR1 PRHDT, CDR2 FYEKMQ (reference sequence). This CDR3 spans 14 amino acids. Based on the CDR3 plus reference TRBV13 and TRBJ1-2, the full variable domain is AAGVIQSPRHLIKEKRETATLKCYPIPRHDTVYWYQQGPGQDPQFLISFYEKMQSDKGSIPDRFSAQQFSDYHSELNMSSLELGDSALYFCASSLKGALHGYTFGSGTRLTVV.

This clone showed up just once. This chain links TRBV6-1 with TRBJ2-7; D is uncertain. V lost 7 bases, J lost 1 base, and 11 bases lay in between. The germline V gene encodes CDR1 MNHNS and CDR2 SASEGT. CDR3 size: 13 residues. Here the CDR3 DNA reads TGTGCCAGCACATTAACAGCATCCTACGAGCAGTACTTC. The encoded protein is CASTLTASYEQYF.

The genes are TRBV6-1 and TRBJ1-1, with D hard to call. V dropped 5 bases and J dropped 7 bases, with 11 bases sitting between them. This CDR3 contains 12 residues. The germline V gene encodes CDR1 MNHNS and CDR2 SASEGT. The CDR3 DNA reads TGTGCCAGCAGTCTTATGGGCTTTGAAGCTTTCTTT. Translating it yields CASSLMGFEAFF.

Of note for this clone: One junction end disagrees with the germline gene, perhaps due to a read error. V and J are TRBV9 and TRBJ1-1, with unresolved D. This CDR3 has 14 residues. Looked up from germline, CDR1 is SGDLS and CDR2 is YYNGEE. The CDR3 reads CTSSREIMNTEAFF. DNA of the CDR3: TGTACCAGCAGCCGAGAGATCATGAACACTGAAGCTTTCTTT.

The rearrangement joins TRBV19 to TRBJ2-7, with TRBD1 matching over 12 bases. The CDR3 contains 15 residues. Losses at the gene ends were 6 bases for V and 0 bases for J; bases not matched to a gene: 3. The germline CDR1 and CDR2 sequences are LNHDA and SQIVND (reference sequence). The CDR3, as DNA: TGTGCCAGTAGCCCGGGACAGGGGGCCTCCTACGAGCAGTACTTC. Protein sequence: CASSPGQGASYEQYF.

The genes are TRBV14 and TRBJ1-6; D is unclear. Deletions cut 1 base from V and 7 bases from J, with 20 bases between. CDR3 size: 18 residues. Per the germline V gene, CDR1 is SGHDN and CDR2 is FVKESK. CDR3: CASSQGFIEGWGNSPLHF. CDR3 bases: TGTGCCAGCAGCCAAGGTTTTATCGAGGGTTGGGGAAATTCACCCCTCCACTTT.

The J gene is TRBJ1-2, the V gene TRBV5-6, with 11 bases identical to TRBD1. J lost 4 bases, V lost 0 bases, and 5 bases had no gene match. The CDR3 contains 16 residues. Germline V CDR1 and CDR2: SGHDT, YYEEEE. The CDR3 DNA sequence: TGTGCCAGCAGCTTGGTCGGAGGACAGGGGGCCTATGGCTACACCTTC. It encodes CASSLVGGQGAYGYTF.

The chain joins TRBV19 to TRBJ1-1, with D tentatively TRBD1 (5 bases). The V end was cut by 7 bases, the J end by 7 bases, with 25 bases between. CDR1 and CDR2 (germline): LNHDA, SQIVND (reference sequence). This CDR3 is built from 16 residues. CDR3 nucleotides: TGTGCCAGTATTCAACCCGGGCGGGGACCATCCGGTGAAGCTTTCTTT. Amino acids: CASIQPGRGPSGEAFF.

The genes are TRBV27 and TRBJ2-5, with 12 positions matching TRBD2. Trimming at V came to 5 bases and at J to 3 bases, leaving 7 bases not matched to a gene. The germline gives CDR1 MNHEY, CDR2 SMNVEV (reference sequence). The CDR3 sequence is 16 residues long. The CDR3 sequence: CASSPLAGGPKETQYF. CDR3 DNA: TGTGCCAGCAGTCCCCTAGCGGGGGGGCCGAAAGAGACCCAGTACTTC.

The count of this clone is one. This sequence joins TRBV5-4 and TRBJ1-1, with 8 bases fitting TRBD1. The V and J ends lost 6 bases and 3 bases, in that order; junction bases with no gene match: 10. Per the germline V gene, CDR1 is SGHNT and CDR2 is YYREEE (reference sequence). The CDR3 totals 15 residues. The CDR3 DNA reads as TGTGCCAGCATCGATAGGGACAGGTGGTACACTGAAGCTTTCTTT. This codes for CASIDRDRWYTEAFF.

The chain joins TRBV5-6 to TRBJ2-7; a possible D gene is TRBD1 (5 bases). The CDR3 length is 13 residues. V was shortened by 4 bases and J by 0 bases, with 8 bases between the two germline ends. Germline loops: CDR1 SGHDT, CDR2 YYEEEE. In DNA, the CDR3 is TGTGCCAGCAGCAGCGACAGCTCCTACGAGCAGTACTTC. Translated: CASSSDSSYEQYF.

The rearrangement uses TRBV7-3 and TRBJ2-7; D perhaps matches TRBD2 (5 bases). This CDR3 is 14 amino acids long. Germline CDR1 and CDR2: SGHTA and FQGTGA. V was clipped by 1 base and J by 9 bases, with 16 bases between them. Here the CDR3 reads CASSLIPRDPRQYF. The DNA of the CDR3 is TGTGCCAGCAGCTTAATCCCCCGGGATCCCAGGCAGTACTTC. The full variable domain, in which reference TRBV7-3 and TRBJ2-7 provide the parts outside the CDR3, is GAGVSQTPSNKVTEKGKYVELRCDPISGHTALYWYRQSLGQGPEFLIYFQGTGAADDSGLPNDRFFAVRPEGSVSTLKIQRTERGDSAVYLCASSLIPRDPRQYFGPGTRLTVT.

The chain employs TRBV11-3 and TRBJ2-7, with D perhaps TRBD2 (6 bases). Germline V gene data show CDR1 as SGHNT and CDR2 as YENEEA. Trimming cost V 5 bases and J 3 bases, with 17 bases left between them. There are 15 residues in the CDR3. CDR3 DNA: TGTGCCAGCAGCCCGGGCCGCGGGACCTACTACGAGCAGTACTTC. It is translated as CASSPGRGTYYEQYF.

About this clone: This CDR3 is also generated by other DNA sequences in the sample. The CDR3 is CATSRDRVSYEQYF. CDR3 DNA: TGTGCCACCAGCAGAGACAGGGTATCCTACGAGCAGTACTTC. The chain is built from TRBV15 and TRBJ2-7, with D perhaps TRBD1 (5 bases). The V gene's germline CDR1 is LNHNV and CDR2 YYDKDF (reference sequence). The CDR3 is made up of 14 amino acids. Trimming removed 0 bases from V and 1 base from J, with 7 bases in between.

The J gene is TRBJ1-2, the V gene TRBV27; D ambiguous. Trimming shortened V by 3 bases and J by 3 bases, and 14 bases separated the two germline ends. The CDR3 runs 15 residues. Germline V gene lookup returns CDR1 MNHEY and CDR2 SMNVEV (reference sequence). In nucleotides, the CDR3 is TGTGCCAGCAGTTTCGGTACCCCTCAGGACTATGGCTACACCTTC. Its translation: CASSFGTPQDYGYTF.

This clone was observed once. CDR3 sequence reads: CASSYPADPSHGELFF. In DNA form, the CDR3 reads TGTGCCAGCAGTTACCCGGCTGATCCTAGTCACGGGGAGCTGTTTTTT. V and J are TRBV6-5 and TRBJ2-2; D unclear. The germline CDR1 and CDR2 sequences are MNHEY and SVGAGI. The CDR3 sequence is 16 residues long. V was cut by 2 bases and J by 7 bases, with 17 bases left in between.

A single count supports this clone. V and J are TRBV10-3 and TRBJ1-2; possible D gene TRBD1, 5 bases. Germline lookup yields CDR1 ENHRY and CDR2 SYGVKD. V lost 8 bases and J 3 bases, leaving 19 bases between the germline ends. CDR3 length: 15 residues. In DNA, the CDR3 is TGTGCCATCTCTATGGTGCAGGGTGGAGACTATGGCTACACCTTC. It specifies CAISMVQGGDYGYTF.

V usage is TRBV29-1 and J usage is TRBJ1-1, with D unclear. The CDR3 has 16 residues. The V and J ends lost 3 bases and 1 base respectively, with 18 bases between them. Germline CDR1 reads SQVTM; CDR2 reads ANQGSEA. For the CDR3, the DNA is TGCAGCGTTGACCGAGAGGGTGGTCCGGAGAACACTGAAGCTTTCTTT. This sequence encodes CSVDREGGPENTEAFF. Using reference TRBV29-1 and TRBJ1-1 for the parts outside the CDR3, the full variable domain is SAVISQKPSRDICQRGTSLTIQCQVDSQVTMMFWYRQQPGQSLTLIATANQGSEATYESGFVIDKFPISRPNLTFSTLTVSNMSPEDSSIYLCSVDREGGPENTEAFFGQGTRLTVV.

This clone occurred a few times. The chain carries TRBV7-9 and TRBJ1-4, with D perhaps matching TRBD1 (6 bases). The germline V and J ends were trimmed by 5 bases and 7 bases, with 14 bases remaining between them. CDR1 is SEHNR, CDR2 FQNEAQ, per germline (reference sequence). The CDR3 loop spans 14 amino acids. CDR3: CASSPLQGGEKLFF. The DNA for the CDR3 is TGTGCCAGCAGCCCCCTCCAAGGGGGTGAAAAACTGTTTTTT.

The rearrangement uses TRBV5-1 and TRBJ2-5; TRBD1 might be the D (5 bases). The CDR3 extends over 15 amino acids. V was cut by 0 bases and J by 2 bases, with 11 bases left in between. Germline values: CDR1 SGHRS, CDR2 YFSETQ. Here the CDR3 reads CASSLATGEQETQYF. The CDR3 region has the DNA TGCGCCAGCAGCTTGGCAACAGGTGAACAAGAGACCCAGTACTTC.

The gene calls are TRBV1 and TRBJ2-2; TRBD2 reflects the table's D call only, with no check against the DNA. TRBV1 is an annotated pseudogene. The CDR3 sequence is 20 residues long. CDR3 in amino acids: CTSSPLGAGGPQPNTGELFF. In DNA form, the CDR3 reads TGCACCAGCAGCCCTCTCGGAGCGGGGGGGCCCCAACCGAACACCGGGGAGCTGTTTTTT.

This chain links TRBV18 with TRBJ2-7; no reliable D call. V was cut by 3 bases and J by 3 bases, with 9 bases left in between. The CDR3 has 13 residues. Germline V CDR1 and CDR2: KGHSH, LQKENI. The CDR3 here is CASSPTSLYEQYF. DNA for the CDR3: TGTGCCAGCTCACCCACAAGTCTCTACGAGCAGTACTTC.

Turning to this clone: This sample also contains other DNA sequences that code for the same CDR3. The chain uses TRBV7-9 and TRBJ2-7; D perhaps matches TRBD1 (5 bases). Germline CDR1 SEHNR, CDR2 FQNEAQ (reference sequence). V lost 6 bases and J lost 3, with 9 bases in between. The CDR3 runs to 12 residues. The CDR3 is CASSFQGYEQYF. The CDR3 coding sequence is TGTGCCAGCAGTTTCCAGGGCTACGAGCAGTACTTC. The whole variable domain, remainder taken from reference TRBV7-9 and TRBJ2-7, is DTGVSQNPRHKITKRGQNVTFRCDPISEHNRLYWYRQTLGQGPEFLTYFQNEAQLEKSRLLSDRFSAERPKGSFSTLEIQRTEQGDSAMYLCASSFQGYEQYFGPGTRLTVT.

The DNA for the CDR3 is TGTGCCACCAGCAGACCCAGGGTGGTGGGGACAGATACGCAGTATTTT. Residues: CATSRPRVVGTDTQYF. The chain combines TRBV15 with TRBJ2-3; possibly TRBD1 for D (5 bases). V was pared by 2 bases and J by 3 bases, with 15 bases between. The germline V gene encodes CDR1 LNHNV and CDR2 YYDKDF (reference sequence). The CDR3 spans 16 residues. Based on the CDR3 plus reference TRBV15 and TRBJ2-3, the full variable domain is DAMVIQNPRYQVTQFGKPVTLSCSQTLNHNVMYWYQQKSSQAPKLLFHYYDKDFNNEADTPDNFQSRRPNTSFCFLDIRSPGLGDTAMYLCATSRPRVVGTDTQYFGPGTRLTVL.